These 2 T cell receptor beta chains came from one sample sequenced in a study of T cells in Graves' hyperthyroidism and ophthalmopathy. Amplified TCR beta CDR3 regions derived from RNA transcripts. In the first-round RT-PCR of the TCR CDR3, the HTBI primer set was used. Via MiXCR, TCRdb re-called the multiplex PCR reads, giving one row per CDR3 protein. Found here are approximately 740,000 distinct CDR3 sequences, about 14% of them singletons; the top ten hold about 9.4%. What was sequenced was blood. Receptors were obtained from a woman aged 18-29 years with Graves' hyperthyroidism.

This clonotype was seen ten or more times. The chain carries TRBV28 and TRBJ2-7; 9 bases are shared with TRBD1. The germline V gene has CDR1 MDHEN and CDR2 SYDVKM. The J segment lost 4 bases and the V segment lost 6 bases, leaving 7 bases of the junction unmatched. CDR3 length equals 14 residues. CDR3 in amino acids: CASSVGQGFYEQYF. The CDR3 DNA sequence: TGTGCCAGCAGCGTCGGACAGGGGTTTTACGAGCAGTACTTC.

The sample holds a few counts of this clonotype. This chain joins TRBV27 and TRBJ2-5, with D perhaps given as TRBD1 or TRBD2 (5 bases each). Germline V CDR1 and CDR2: MNHEY, SMNVEV (reference sequence). V was pared by 5 bases and J by 1 base, with 11 bases between. The CDR3 length is 14 residues. CDR3 loop: CASSRGVTQETQYF. CDR3 nucleotides: TGTGCCAGCAGTCGAGGGGTAACCCAAGAGACCCAGTACTTC.